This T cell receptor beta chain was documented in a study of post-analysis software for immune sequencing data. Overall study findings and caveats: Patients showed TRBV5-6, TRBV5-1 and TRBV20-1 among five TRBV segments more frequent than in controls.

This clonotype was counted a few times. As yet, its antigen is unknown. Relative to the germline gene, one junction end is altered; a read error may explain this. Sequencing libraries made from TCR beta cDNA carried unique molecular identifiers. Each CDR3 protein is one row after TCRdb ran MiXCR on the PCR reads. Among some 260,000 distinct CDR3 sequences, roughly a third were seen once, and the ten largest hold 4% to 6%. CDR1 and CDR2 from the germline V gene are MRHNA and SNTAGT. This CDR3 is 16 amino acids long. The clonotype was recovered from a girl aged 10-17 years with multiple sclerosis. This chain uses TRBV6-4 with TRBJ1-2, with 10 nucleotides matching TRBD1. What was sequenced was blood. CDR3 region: CASGDSRVGTGDGYTF. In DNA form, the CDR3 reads TGTGCCAGCGGTGACTCGAGGGTTGGGACAGGGGATGGCTACACCTTC.